This is a list of T cell receptor beta chains from one sample in a study of blood T cell repertoires in COVID-19. Profiled with immunoSEQ multiplex PCR; TCRdb holds only in-frame clones, not every one. The data hold 310,000 or so clones, with 75% to 90% observed a single time. What was sequenced was peripheral blood. These TCRs come from a woman between 50 and 59 years old who had recovered from COVID-19. Each CDR3 is given with its conserved first and last residue. The order of the fields is CDR3 length, V gene, CDR3 protein.

CDR3 length: 14
V gene: TRBV5-1
CDR3 protein: CASSRDRHGEKLFF

CDR3 length: 12
V gene: TRBV5-1
CDR3 protein: CASRAEDEKLFF

CDR3 length: 13
V gene: TRBV7-9
CDR3 protein: CASSLGPYEGQFF

CDR3 length: 14
V gene: TRBV7-8
CDR3 protein: CASSPRALRTEAFF

CDR3 length: 16
V gene: TRBV27
CDR3 protein: CASSSRDRGGTNEQFF

CDR3 length: 13
V gene: TRBV6-5
CDR3 protein: CASSLRTEYEQYF

CDR3 length: 11
V gene: TRBV2
CDR3 protein: CASSEGVLAFF

CDR3 length: 15
V gene: TRBV30
CDR3 protein: CAWRTLGSPQETQYF

CDR3 length: 16
V gene: TRBV9
CDR3 protein: CASSVGRVSYNSPLHF

CDR3 length: 14
V gene: TRBV9
CDR3 protein: CASSVVIGGSEAFF

CDR3 length: 14
V gene: TRBV4-2
CDR3 protein: CASSHRGVQETQYF

CDR3 length: 15
V gene: TRBV20-1
CDR3 protein: CSASGGSGRNNEQFF

CDR3 length: 15
V gene: TRBV7-2
CDR3 protein: CASSLASRGQTEAFF

CDR3 length: 13
V gene: TRBV28
CDR3 protein: CASYISGNREYTF

CDR3 length: 15
V gene: TRBV7-9
CDR3 protein: CASSPRGGPYNEQFF

CDR3 length: 16
V gene: TRBV28
CDR3 protein: CASRYPGTGGGQPQHF

CDR3 length: 17
V gene: TRBV7-2
CDR3 protein: CASSLARKRGGRETQYF

CDR3 length: 13
V gene: TRBV5-1
CDR3 protein: CASSEPGKETQYF

CDR3 length: 14
V gene: TRBV9
CDR3 protein: CASSVGPGAGGYTF

CDR3 length: 14
V gene: TRBV27
CDR3 protein: CASSFAGAGNTIYF

CDR3 length: 15
V gene: TRBV19
CDR3 protein: CASSTSRGPNSPLHF

CDR3 length: 17
V gene: TRBV4-3
CDR3 protein: CASSQDRRTSGADEQFF

CDR3 length: 16
V gene: TRBV4-2
CDR3 protein: CASSQDGTGDSYEQYF